Following are 26 T cell receptor beta chains from one sample sequenced in a study of Graves' ophthalmopathy and Graves' hyperthyroidism. RNA transcripts were the template, and TCR beta CDR3 regions were amplified from them. The library came from an HTBI-primed first-round RT-PCR and a second-round multiplex PCR. TCRdb independently ran MiXCR on the multiplex PCR reads; one entry per CDR3 protein. Of over 40,000 distinct CDR3 sequences detected, around 50% appear once; the ten largest clones hold roughly 21%. Specimen: peripheral blood. All receptors come from an adult man with Graves' ophthalmopathy.

As for this clonotype: This may be a read error, as it is one base from a much larger clone. The genes are TRBV7-8 and TRBJ1-1; 7 bases map to TRBD1. The CDR3 totals 15 residues. Germline V gene data show CDR1 as SGHVS and CDR2 as FQNEAQ. The CDR3 here is CVSSLLGSEGAGALF. CDR3 DNA sequence: TGTGTCAGCAGCTTATTGGGGTCCGAGGGGGCGGGAGCTCTCTTT.

As to this clonotype: The conserved phenylalanine or tryptophan is not found at the CDR3 terminus, so this likely reflects a read error. The chain uses TRBV20-1 and TRBJ1-1, with D possibly matching TRBD1 (6 bases). The V gene lost 0 bases and the J gene lost 1 base, with 12 bases spanning the gap. This CDR3 is built from 15 residues. Looked up from germline, CDR1 is DFQATT and CDR2 is SNEGSKA (reference sequence). The CDR3 coding sequence is TGCAGTGCTAGAGATCGAGGGGGGGGGAACACTGAAGCTTTCTCT. It translates to CSARDRGGGNTEAFS.

With respect to this clonotype: One junction end does not reproduce the germline sequence, and a read error may be involved. V is TRBV10-3 and J is TRBJ2-1, with D maybe TRBD2 (6 bases). Germline assignment: CDR1 ENHRY and CDR2 SYGVKD. The length of the CDR3 is 13 residues. CDR3 nucleotide sequence: TGTGCCATCAGTGGGACTCGGAAAAACTCGGGGGTCTTC. Encoded protein: CAISGTRKNSGVF.

The gene calls are TRBV19 and TRBJ1-1; 8 positions agree with TRBD1. Trimming cost V 3 bases and J 2 bases; bases outside gene matches: 8. The CDR3 consists of 16 residues. Germline CDR1 and CDR2: LNHDA and SQIVND (reference sequence). Here the CDR3 DNA reads TGTGCCAGTAGTATCGGACCCCAGGGGGCCAACACTGAAGCTTTCTTT. Translation gives CASSIGPQGANTEAFF.

By proportion, this clonotype is medium-sized (0.01 to 0.1%). The V and J genes are TRBV20-1 and TRBJ1-2; maybe TRBD1 (6 bases). V was cut by 5 bases and J by 4 bases, with 14 bases left in between. CDR1 is DFQATT, CDR2 SNEGSKA, per germline (reference sequence). The CDR3 sequence is 13 residues long. DNA for the CDR3: TGCAGTGCTTTACAGGGTGCAGGCTATGGCTACACCTTC. This gives the protein CSALQGAGYGYTF.

This clonotype was observed at least ten times. The chain carries TRBV4-1 and TRBJ1-2, with D unclear. The V and J ends lost 3 bases and 3 bases respectively, with 14 bases between them. The CDR3 is 15 residues long. Germline CDR1 is MGHRA and CDR2 is YSYEKL. The CDR3 spells CASSQTETEHYGYTF. The DNA of the CDR3 is TGCGCCAGCAGCCAGACCGAAACAGAGCACTATGGCTACACCTTC.

The gene calls are TRBV10-3 and TRBJ2-2, with 9 bases that match TRBD2. CDR3 length equals 19 residues. In germline, CDR1 is ENHRY, CDR2 SYGVKD. Trimming at V came to 10 bases and at J to 0 bases, leaving 18 bases not matched to a gene. The CDR3 nucleotides are TGTGCCAGCAACCCGGGGGGGAGCTTAGCGGGAGCGAACACCGGGGAGCTGTTTTTT. Translated, it gives CASNPGGSLAGANTGELFF.

This clonotype was seen many times. The V call is TRBV7-8, the J call TRBJ1-1; D not certain. The V gene lost 5 bases and the J gene lost 1 base, with 11 bases spanning the gap. This CDR3 region has 14 residues. CDR1 SGHVS and CDR2 FQNEAQ come from the germline V gene. The CDR3 here is CASSLTRGNTEAFF. CDR3 nucleotides: TGTGCCAGCAGCCTAACCCGGGGGAACACTGAAGCTTTCTTT.

This clonotype has only one observation. The CDR3 ends on some other residue instead of the conserved phenylalanine or tryptophan, so this is likely a read error. The DNA is left out, because the CDR3 cannot be placed on it with certainty; the CDR3 is given as TCRdb lists it. CDR3 loop: CSAPFGGS. The chain recombines TRBV20-1 with TRBJ2-2; the table's D call TRBD2 went unverified against the DNA. The CDR3 length equals 8 residues, ends included. Germline CDR1 and CDR2: DFQATT and SNEGSKA (reference sequence).

This clonotype was seen many times. The genes are TRBV6-5 and TRBJ2-1; D possibly corresponds to TRBD1 (6 bases). Germline V gene data show CDR1 as MNHEY and CDR2 as SVGAGI. This CDR3 has 16 residues. V lost 7 bases and J lost 0, with 16 bases in between. This CDR3 is CASTRDTLSSYNEQFF. As DNA, the CDR3 is TGTGCCAGCACCCGGGACACGCTTAGCTCCTACAATGAGCAGTTCTTC.

V gene TRBV14 combines with J gene TRBJ2-5; D ambiguous. The length of the CDR3 is 11 residues. V gave up 5 bases and J gave up 7 bases, with 8 bases separating them. Germline V CDR1 and CDR2: SGHDN, FVKESK. CDR3 region: CASSSSGTQYF. For the CDR3, the DNA is TGTGCCAGCAGCTCTTCAGGGACCCAGTACTTC.

V gene TRBV2 combines with J gene TRBJ1-2; 11 nucleotides agree with TRBD1. This CDR3 has 15 amino acids. V lost 6 bases to trimming and J lost 4 bases; unmatched junction nucleotides: 7. CDR1 is SNHLY and CDR2 is FYNNEI in the germline V gene. The CDR3 here is CASSKGQGGTYGYTF. The CDR3 region has the DNA TGTGCCAGCAGCAAGGGACAGGGGGGCACCTATGGCTACACCTTC.

The rearrangement uses TRBV20-1 and TRBJ1-1; D unresolved. The CDR3 is 15 amino acids. Trimming removed 0 bases at V and 1 base at J, with 12 bases between. The germline gives CDR1 DFQATT, CDR2 SNEGSKA (reference sequence). The CDR3 DNA follows: TGCAGTGCTAGAGATTTGACACGCTCGAACACTGAAGCTTTCTTT. Amino acids: CSARDLTRSNTEAFF.

This clonotype has just a few counts. The chain couples TRBV9 to TRBJ1-1; 8 positions match TRBD1. This CDR3 comprises 15 residues. Germline V lookup: CDR1 SGDLS, CDR2 YYNGEE. V lost 4 bases to trimming and J lost 6 bases; unmatched junction nucleotides: 11. In DNA form, the CDR3 reads TGTGCCAGCAGCCCCCTGGGACAGGCCCCTGCTGAAGCTTTCTTT. Protein product: CASSPLGQAPAEAFF.

The sample holds many counts of this clonotype. This chain uses TRBV2 with TRBJ1-2; 7 bases map to TRBD1. Germline assignment: CDR1 SNHLY and CDR2 FYNNEI. Germline trimming cut 7 bases from V and 0 bases from J; bases unmatched to any gene: 8. There are 15 residues in the CDR3. The CDR3 region has the DNA TGTGCCAGCACCAAAACAGGGGCCTCTAACTATGGCTACACCTTC. It codes for CASTKTGASNYGYTF.

The rearrangement links TRBV29-1 to TRBJ1-5, with TRBD1 as a possible D gene (5 bases). This CDR3 region has 21 residues. V lost 0 bases and J lost 13, with 40 bases in between. In germline, CDR1 is SQVTM, CDR2 ANQGSEA. CDR3 coding DNA: TGCAGCGTTGAAGACACAGTGCAGGGCACAGATCAAAGATCTAAGCAAGAACCTCAGCATTTT. This sequence encodes CSVEDTVQGTDQRSKQEPQHF.

The rearrangement joins TRBV10-3 to TRBJ1-4, with 7 bases lining up with TRBD1. Germline CDR1 ENHRY, CDR2 SYGVKD. With 2 bases clipped from V and 7 bases from J, the junction kept 7 bases outside the gene matches. This CDR3 comprises 15 residues. CDR3 sequence reads: CAISEGTDPSEKLFF. CDR3 nucleotides: TGTGCCATCAGTGAGGGGACAGACCCTAGTGAAAAACTGTTTTTT.

This clonotype was recorded at least ten times. The V call is TRBV19, the J call TRBJ2-3; possibly TRBD2 for D (5 bases). The V end lost 1 base, the J end lost 0 bases, and 8 bases lay between the germline ends. The CDR3 is 15 residues long. Germline loops: CDR1 LNHDA, CDR2 SQIVND (reference sequence). The CDR3 protein is CASSIGAASTDTQYF. In DNA, the CDR3 is TGTGCCAGTAGTATAGGAGCGGCTAGCACAGATACGCAGTATTTT.

This clonotype occurred many times. V is TRBV7-2 and J is TRBJ2-3; tentatively, D is TRBD1 (6 bases). CDR1 and CDR2 from the germline V gene are SGHTA and FQGNSA. Trimming cost V 2 bases and J 2 bases, with 17 bases left between them. The CDR3 has 17 residues. CDR3 loop: CASSLNSQGPFTDTQYF. CDR3 DNA: TGTGCCAGCAGCTTAAACTCACAGGGTCCATTCACAGATACGCAGTATTTT.

This clonotype appeared a few times. The rearrangement joins TRBV12-3 or TRBV12-4 to TRBJ1-1; D is possibly TRBD1 (5 bases). V was pared by 3 bases and J by 11 bases, with 10 bases between. The CDR3 loop spans 11 amino acids. Here the CDR3 reads CASSFAGLAFF. The CDR3 bases are TGTGCCAGCAGTTTCGCGGGACTTGCTTTCTTT.

The J gene is TRBJ2-5, the V gene TRBV19; D is tentatively TRBD1 or TRBD2 (5 bases each). V was cut by 5 bases and J by 4 bases, with 11 bases left in between. The germline V gene has CDR1 LNHDA and CDR2 SQIVND (reference sequence). The CDR3 sequence is 13 residues long. The CDR3 DNA follows: TGTGCCAGTAGTTACCGGGACGGAGAGACCCAGTACTTC. This translates into CASSYRDGETQYF.

In this sample, this clonotype turned up many times. The chain joins TRBV28 to TRBJ2-5; 14 bases agree with TRBD2. Germline trimming cut 6 bases from V and 7 bases from J; bases unmatched to any gene: 7. This CDR3 contains 15 residues. CDR1 MDHEN and CDR2 SYDVKM come from the germline V gene. Written as DNA, the CDR3 is TGTGCCAGCAGAAAGGGACTAGCGGGGGCTGGGACCCAGTACTTC. It specifies CASRKGLAGAGTQYF. Full variable domain (remainder filled in from reference TRBV28 and TRBJ2-5): DVKVTQSSRYLVKRTGEKVFLECVQDMDHENMFWYRQDPGLGLRLIYFSYDVKMKEKGDIPEGYSVSREKKERFSLILESASTNQTSMYLCASRKGLAGAGTQYFGPGTRLLVL.

In this sample, this clonotype turned up a few times. The chain joins TRBV20-1 to TRBJ2-3, with no clear D. The V gene's germline CDR1 is DFQATT and CDR2 SNEGSKA (reference sequence). The CDR3 has 16 amino acids. Trimming stripped 2 bases from V and 0 bases from J, with 15 bases between. CDR3 in DNA: TGCAGTGCTAGATCCCCCACTGTAAGGAGCACAGATACGCAGTATTTT. It specifies CSARSPTVRSTDTQYF.

The chain joins TRBV20-1 to TRBJ2-2, with TRBD2 as a possible D gene (6 bases). Per germline, CDR1 DFQATT and CDR2 SNEGSKA (reference sequence). The ends were cut back, 1 base at V and 5 bases at J, with 11 bases in the middle. CDR3 length: 14 residues. CDR3 sequence (DNA): TGCAGTGCTAGAGGCGGGGCAGTTACCGGGGAGCTGTTTTTT. Its protein product is CSARGGAVTGELFF.

This clonotype was detected only a few times. The CDR3 here is CASSDRKETQYF. The CDR3 nucleotides are TGTGCCAGCAGCGATAGAAAGGAGACCCAGTACTTC. This rearrangement joins TRBV7-3 to TRBJ2-5; D ambiguous. The CDR3 contains 12 residues. The germline V gene has CDR1 SGHTA and CDR2 FQGTGA. The V gene lost 5 bases and the J gene lost 5 bases, with 9 bases spanning the gap.

The chain couples TRBV7-2 to TRBJ2-7; no clear D gene. CDR1 and CDR2 (germline): SGHTA, FQGNSA. This CDR3 spans 13 amino acids. The V gene lost 5 bases and the J gene lost 5 bases, with 13 bases spanning the gap. The CDR3 sequence is CASSLVVANEQYF. CDR3 nucleotide sequence: TGTGCCAGCAGCCTAGTTGTAGCCAACGAGCAGTACTTC.